This TCR beta chain came from a study of cytomegalovirus exposure and HLA in healthy donors. CDR1 and CDR2 (germline): SGHTA, FQGNSA. Trimming removed 5 bases from V and 4 bases from J, with 19 bases in between. The CDR3 runs to 16 residues. The method was immunoSEQ multiplex PCR; TCRdb's version includes in-frame clones alone and lacks a portion of them. The sample includes some 65,000 clones, around 95% seen only once; the top ten take 2% to 2.5%. With regard to this clone: Its matching antigen is unknown.

Overall study findings and caveats: Reports described diagnosis of cytomegalovirus status by the classifier as highly specific and sensitive.

The origin of this receptor is a man in his late teens or twenties in good health and CMV-seronegative. Sequenced input: PBMCs. The rearrangement joins TRBV7-2 to TRBJ2-3, with D perhaps TRBD1 (6 bases). In DNA, the CDR3 is TGTGCCAGCAGCCCTAGTAGGGGCAGGGGCCCAGATACGCAGTATTTT. Translation gives CASSPSRGRGPDTQYF.